This record looks at one T cell receptor beta chain sequence and its context. This sample stems from a study of blood T cell repertoires in COVID-19. Across the study: Samples taken during acute and convalescent COVID-19 were collected in the United States, Italy and Spain.

Per germline, CDR1 LNHDA and CDR2 SQIVND (reference sequence). The junction had 6 bases not matched to a gene; V was cut back by 3 bases and J by 5 bases. The length of the CDR3 is 15 residues. TCRdb's copy holds only in-frame clones and misses some; the assay was immunoSEQ multiplex PCR. The sample records more than 35,000 clones, 75% to 90% being singletons. The sequence derives from a man aged 50 to 59 with active or convalescent COVID-19. Material for sequencing was peripheral blood. The J gene is TRBJ2-7, the V gene TRBV19; 11 nucleotides agree with TRBD1. This CDR3 reads CASSIKGQGVHEQYF. The CDR3 bases are TGTGCCAGTAGTATTAAGGGACAGGGGGTACACGAGCAGTACTTC.